What follows is one TCR beta chain and its context. The antigen remains undetermined. Germline CDR1 and CDR2: SNHLY and FYNNEI. V was clipped by 6 bases and J by 1 base, with 6 bases between them. The CDR3 totals 13 residues. These data originate in a study of T cell responses to AZD1222 COVID-19 vaccine. Study-wide points: Reports indicate that nearly half of spike-specific TCRs are directed at unmutated variant regions. Across the whole spike, CD4 TCRs peaked at regions 160-218 and 743-854.

Produced via immunoSEQ multiplex PCR; TCRdb's table is partial and in-frame only. The sample has 150,000 to 180,000 clones; around 85% are singletons. The sample consisted of peripheral blood, taken after recovery from COVID-19. The gene calls are TRBV2 and TRBJ2-2; no clear D. This clonotype originated in an adult who had recovered from COVID-19. CDR3 amino acids: CASRTGNTGELFF. CDR3 bases: TGTGCCAGCAGGACGGGGAACACCGGGGAGCTGTTTTTT.